Sequencing of this T cell receptor (beta chain) was carried out in a study of cytomegalovirus exposure and HLA in healthy donors (dated by TCRdb to 2016 to 2017). Some background on the complete study: An earlier analysis of several hundred of the donors reported about 250 Gb of sequence data and some 120 million unique TCR beta sequences from about 179 million T cells. About 300 gigabases of sequencing data and roughly 80 million unique TCR sequences made up an early release that covered some 640 HLA-typed donors. Among the roughly 430 genotyped donors, more than 70% belonged to the genetic ancestry cluster associated with self-reported Caucasian donors. The study aimed to test whether signatures of past pathogen exposure could be identified by cataloging public T cell receptors. Using immunosequencing, the study profiled T cell repertoires from approximately 700 subjects and related those repertoires to cytomegalovirus serostatus. Besides the first cohort of more than 650 subjects, a separate validation cohort made up of roughly 120 different subjects was used. To predict cytomegalovirus infection status, the study brought together high-throughput TCR immunosequencing, statistical association of individual TCRs with disease status, and machine learning. A later analysis re-analyzed previously published TCR beta repertoires from several hundred donors and added high-resolution HLA genotyping to study TCR occurrence patterns. The later analysis used no new phenotypic data to find candidate immune exposures, relying instead on TCR beta sequences and their occurrence across donors. An earlier analysis of some 500 of the donors used high-throughput TCR beta sequencing to judge whether each TCR beta V gene segment behaved as functional or pseudogenic. Alongside the repertoire data, information on donor age, sex, ethnicity and CMV serostatus was compiled. A later genetic analysis took genome-wide SNP genotypes for 398 of the 666 donors and used that subset as a discovery cohort. All discovery cohort repertoires had been generated using a single sequencing platform. HLA typing covered class I and class II loci at four-digit resolution. Typing coverage differed by locus: A, B, C, DRB1 and DQB1 were typed in roughly 629-640 donors, DQA1 in 500 to 550, DPA1 in approximately 600, and DPB1 in roughly 450. Four or five DR-DQ haplotypes were handled as single units for association and clustering, since linkage in the cohort was strong. On average, 235,054 unique TCR beta nucleotide sequences were sequenced per donor among 398 genotyped donors of the cohort, with about 17% of those sequences being non-productive.

As encoded in the germline V gene, CDR1 is LGHNA while CDR2 is YSLEER. Trimming removed 2 bases from V and 6 bases from J; the gene matches leave 7 bases unexplained. Taken from cysteine to phenylalanine, the CDR3 has 14 residues. Of the read, only the CDR3 DNA is kept; its 42 bases are in frame from base 1. Library method: the immunoSEQ multiplex PCR assay. The multiplex PCR relied on a mix of 60 forward primers for TCR Vbeta segments and 13 reverse primers for TCR Jbeta segments. The CDR3 region of rearranged TCR beta genes was amplified from genomic DNA with a multiplex PCR assay. The Illumina HiSeq System was used to sequence the amplified TCR beta libraries as 87-base-pair reads. The published analysis was carried out like this. A later analysis tallied around 82 million unique TCR beta chains across the 640 or so repertoires, and about 12 million of those chains were shared by two or more donors. A nearest-neighbor algorithm error-corrected the raw reads and collapsed the reads into unique sequences, merging closely related sequences to remove PCR and sequencing errors. Alignment of CDR3 sequences to IMGT reference sequences was used to assign V, D and J gene segments. For a sequence to be retained, at least a six-nucleotide match to both a V gene segment and a J gene segment was required. A rearrangement counted as productive if the CDR3 had no stop codons and remained in frame with V and J, and every other rearrangement counted as non-productive. Following IMGT convention, CDR3 was defined as the stretch from the second conserved V-encoded cysteine to the conserved J-encoded phenylalanine. The earlier analysis of 550 to 650 of the donors excluded any sequence lacking an unambiguous match to a single V gene segment. An earlier analysis of fewer than 750 of the donors classified V segments as functional when productive rearrangements were above 56.7% and as segregating when the standard deviation between donors was above 5%. A statistical classification framework was built to diagnose cytomegalovirus status from the catalog of TCR beta chain sequences. In a later analysis, V and J genes were assigned by comparing TCR nucleotide sequences against IMGT/GENE-DB human TR gene sequences. A later analysis assigned CDR3 sequences and most-parsimonious VDJ recombination scenarios with the TCRdist pipeline. In a later analysis, each TCR beta chain was defined by its CDR3 amino acid sequence together with its V-gene family, and reads without a unique V-gene family were excluded. In a later analysis, 550 to 650 highly shared, low-generation-probability nucleotide sequences were removed to address suspected cross-contamination and a sequencing artifact. In a later analysis, a clonal expansion index for each public chain was calculated from normalized within-repertoire ranks of inferred template counts. In a later analysis, generation probabilities were computed with a VDJ recombination model fitted to out-of-frame rearrangements, and the resulting probabilities were checked against IGoR. Hypergeometric tests were used in a later analysis to score TCR-TCR, TCR-HLA and TCR-CMV co-occurrence, with a repertoire-size bias correction applied to the TCR pairs. A later analysis estimated false discovery rates by permuting HLA or CMV assignments 20 times. In a later analysis, co-occurring TCRs were grouped using DBSCAN, and TCRdist sequence similarity was added for clustering within HLA-allele-positive subsets. For co-occurrence clustering, repertoires with fewer than 30,000 or more than 120,000 public chains were excluded, along with four to six repertoires with anomalous nucleotide sharing. Here the immuneACCESS table is served through TCRdb, limited to in-frame sequences with V and J called. Missing clones are a known gap in these copies; in checked studies unresolved V genes cover under half, and the rest lacks a known reason. The V and J calls and clone size come from that table; D and trimming were worked out from the DNA. Across this sample there are some 210,000 clones, with 70% to 80% seen only once. Over 2% of the sample is in the top ten clones.

Beyond this particular receptor, the publication reports: Because counts were too low, some 17 rarely observed V segments, including chromosome 9 orphons, were left out of the earlier analysis of 500 to 750 of the donors. Compared with equally common non-associated chains, HLA-associated TCR beta chains in a later analysis were more clonally expanded and had lower generation probabilities. In a later analysis, most CMV-associated TCR beta chains were found to appear HLA-restricted, with HLA associations seemingly driven largely by CMV exposure. Immune exposure information for the cohort was limited to CMV serostatus. Because HLA typing was missing for some donors at each locus, association tests included only the typed subset. The study listed 164 TCR beta chains as associated with cytomegalovirus. Across donors, most TCR sequences were observed very rarely, whereas some public TCRs were present in many individuals. A further reported finding was that TCR beta sequences accurately predicted the HLA-A and HLA-B alleles for most subjects in the first cohort. The sequencing pipeline was judged likely to have produced a cluster of highly shared sequence variants as a technical artifact. An association between a missense DCLRE1C variant and V-gene and J-gene trimming of TCR beta chains was found in a later genetic analysis and replicated in an independent cohort. Presence/absence analyses assumed roughly uniform sequencing depth across donors, an assumption that may not hold. According to a later analysis, TCR association rates differed among HLA loci, with DRB1 alleles showing the most associated TCRs and HLA-C alleles showing the fewest. The classifier was reported to diagnose cytomegalovirus status with high specificity and sensitivity in both the original and validation cohorts. Several of the top co-occurrence clusters appeared to be linked to parvovirus B19, influenza, CMV and Epstein-Barr virus, according to a later analysis. Some IMGT-functional V segments, including TRBV6-2 and TRBV6-3, could not be distinguished by the 87-base-pair reads and were therefore excluded. At a false discovery rate of 0.05, a later analysis linked about 16,000 TCR beta sequences to specific HLA alleles. In a later genetic analysis, fewer N-insertions in productive TCRs were reported among donors in an Asian-associated ancestry cluster than the 666-donor mean. When HLA alleles, especially DR and DQ, strongly co-occurred, TCR associations were difficult to assign to individual alleles. It was suggested by the authors that the approach could potentially be generalized to other disease states and immunological phenotypes. This cohort had only TCR beta chains sequenced, and the lack of alpha or paired-chain data limited which features could be detected. Correlated functional status among segregating V segments might be attributable to linkage disequilibrium, but an unknown experimental factor could not be ruled out. A few of the identified cytomegalovirus-associated TCR beta chains were confirmed in vitro to be specific for cytomegalovirus antigens. In an earlier analysis of 587 of the donors, most TCR beta V segments were observed in productive rearrangements about 90% or about 30% of the time, broadly matching IMGT annotations.

Concerning this clone: It lacks a known antigen. Within one base of it there is no much larger clone, and no base qualities were kept.

In total, approximately 690 healthy bone marrow donors made up the cohort. At the time of sampling, all cohort members were nominally healthy, though unrecorded immune exposures were likely present. The donor tested CMV seropositive, placing the donor among the roughly 300 seropositive members of the cohort. A peripheral blood sample was collected from each donor, and TCR beta sequencing was performed on peripheral blood mononuclear cells. Genomic DNA extraction from the blood cell samples was performed with the Qiagen DNeasy Blood Extraction Kit. Recombination linked TRBV4-3 to TRBJ2-7; 7 bases in between match TRBD1. The sequence derives from a woman aged 25 to 45 in good health and CMV-seropositive. Sequences were obtained from PBMCs. The CDR3: CASSQSPDRAEQYF. The bases read TGCGCCAGCAGCCAATCCCCCGACAGGGCCGAGCAGTACTTC.